Below, 22 T cell receptor beta chains from the same sample are listed, as sequenced in a study of blood T cell repertoires in COVID-19. Sequenced by immunoSEQ multiplex PCR; TCRdb stores in-frame clones only, minus some. The table shows 250,000 to 350,000 clones, with approximately 89% occurring only once. The sequencing sample was made of peripheral blood. These receptors all stem from a woman aged 60-75 years with acute or convalescent COVID-19.

This clone occurred once. This chain connects TRBV9 to TRBJ2-3; 8 positions agree with TRBD2. Germline values: CDR1 SGDLS, CDR2 YYNGEE. The CDR3 extends over 18 amino acids. The V segment lost 4 bases and the J segment 2 bases; nucleotides outside the gene matches: 15. The DNA of the CDR3 is TGTGCCAGCAGCCTCAACCCTCGGGGGGGTAACCCCACAGATACGCAGTATTTT. Amino acid sequence: CASSLNPRGGNPTDTQYF.

The V call is TRBV27, the J call TRBJ1-2; 7 bases are shared with TRBD1. With 5 bases clipped from V and 0 bases from J, the junction kept 6 bases outside the gene matches. The CDR3 consists of 15 residues. From germline, CDR1 is MNHEY and CDR2 SMNVEV (reference sequence). The CDR3 reads CASSLRQGSNYGYTF. The CDR3 nucleotides read TGTGCCAGCAGTCTCCGACAGGGCTCTAACTATGGCTACACCTTC.

This rearrangement joins TRBV6-5 to TRBJ2-7, with D hard to call. CDR3 size: 14 residues. Looked up from germline, CDR1 is MNHEY and CDR2 is SVGAGI. The V end was cut by 5 bases, the J end by 9 bases, with 20 bases between. CDR3 in DNA: TGTGCCAGCAGTCCCGAGTCACTGCTACGAGGGCAGTACTTC. This codes for CASSPESLLRGQYF.

The rearrangement uses TRBV30 and TRBJ1-5; maybe TRBD1 (5 bases). CDR1 GTSNPN and CDR2 SVGIG come from the germline V gene (reference sequence). The CDR3 spans 14 residues. Trimming pared 3 bases from V and 4 bases from J, leaving 13 bases between. CDR3 nucleotides: TGTGCCTGGAGCCCCTTGGGGCAGAATCAGCCCCAGCATTTT. It yields the protein CAWSPLGQNQPQHF.

V and J are TRBV5-4 and TRBJ1-6; D gene ambiguous. The CDR3 has 16 residues. V lost 4 bases to trimming and J lost 8 bases, with 19 bases between them. Germline CDR1 SGHNT, CDR2 YYREEE (reference sequence). CDR3 loop: CASSHGGGPLDSPLHF. CDR3 nucleotide sequence: TGTGCCAGCAGCCACGGAGGTGGTCCCCTGGATTCACCCCTCCACTTT.

This clone showed up just a few times. The chain uses TRBV25-1 and TRBJ2-1; D unresolved. Germline values: CDR1 MGHDK, CDR2 SYGVNS. CDR3 length: 11 residues. The V end was cut by 10 bases, the J end by 8 bases, with 12 bases between. DNA for the CDR3: TGTGCCACTTCGCCGGGTGATGAGCAGTTCTTC. It specifies CATSPGDEQFF.

V and J are TRBV19 and TRBJ1-3; no reliable D call. From germline, CDR1 is LNHDA and CDR2 SQIVND (reference sequence). This CDR3 spans 15 amino acids. The germline V and J ends were trimmed by 6 bases and 0 bases, with 12 bases remaining between them. The CDR3 sequence is CASSRGTLSGNTIYF. CDR3 DNA sequence: TGTGCCAGTAGCCGCGGAACACTCTCTGGAAACACCATATATTTT.

CDR3 in DNA: TGTGCCAGCACCCGAGCCGGGGAGCTGTTTTTT. Translation gives CASTRAGELFF. The chain has TRBV28 and TRBJ2-2; D call uncertain. Germline CDR1 reads MDHEN; CDR2 reads SYDVKM. The CDR3 runs to 11 residues. V gave up 7 bases and J gave up 6 bases, with 6 bases separating them.

The table lists this clone with a count of one. The rearrangement joins TRBV7-2 to TRBJ2-1; D perhaps matches TRBD2 (6 bases). Germline V CDR1 and CDR2: SGHTA, FQGNSA. This CDR3 has 13 residues. Trimming took 3 bases from V and 5 from J, leaving 8 bases between them. CDR3 sequence: CASSLTRNNEQFF. DNA for the CDR3: TGTGCCAGCAGCTTGACTAGGAACAATGAGCAGTTCTTC.

The chain is built from TRBV3-1 (or the pseudogene TRBV3-2) and TRBJ1-5, with D unresolved. CDR3 length equals 14 residues. Between the trimmed V and J ends, which lost 3 bases and 6 bases, there was a span of 12 bases. Germline CDR1 and CDR2: LGHDT and YNNKEL (reference sequence). The CDR3 reads CASSQRREGQPQHF. The CDR3 DNA is TGTGCCAGCAGCCAGCGTAGGGAGGGTCAGCCCCAGCATTTT.

Details on this clone: The same CDR3 arises from other DNA sequences in this sample as well. The chain combines TRBV6-5 with TRBJ1-6; 7 positions match TRBD1. Trimming removed 4 bases from V and 6 bases from J; junction bases left unmatched: 3. The CDR3 contains 14 residues. Germline V CDR1 and CDR2: MNHEY, SVGAGI. CDR3 in DNA: TGTGCCAGCAGTTTGACAGGGACTAATTCACCCCTCCACTTT. It translates to CASSLTGTNSPLHF.

The genes are TRBV4-3 and TRBJ2-3; 9 nucleotides agree with TRBD2. The V segment lost 0 bases and the J segment 0 bases; nucleotides outside the gene matches: 10. This CDR3 is built from 19 residues. Germline assignment: CDR1 LGHNA and CDR2 YSLEER. The CDR3 protein is CASSQERLAGSPSTDTQYF. As DNA, the CDR3 is TGCGCCAGCAGCCAAGAGAGGCTAGCGGGAAGCCCTAGCACAGATACGCAGTATTTT.

This chain uses TRBV4-3 with TRBJ1-6, with 10 bases matching TRBD1. This CDR3 is 16 amino acids long. Germline V gene sequence: CDR1 LGHNA, CDR2 YSLEER. V gave up 4 bases and J gave up 8 bases; unmatched junction bases: 8. CDR3 sequence: CASSLHGQGGDSPLHF. Here the CDR3 DNA reads TGCGCCAGCAGCCTTCACGGACAGGGGGGAGATTCACCCCTCCACTTT.

The chain is built from TRBV10-3 and TRBJ2-7; 11 nucleotides line up with TRBD2. V lost 3 bases and J lost 3; bases outside the gene matches: 4. The CDR3 length is 15 residues. Germline V lookup: CDR1 ENHRY, CDR2 SYGVKD. The CDR3 loop reads CAISEGTSGSYEQYF. The CDR3 nucleotides are TGTGCCATCAGTGAAGGGACTAGCGGAAGCTACGAGCAGTACTTC.

This clone was observed a single time. CDR3 amino acids: CASSFRGRLDTQYF. DNA of the CDR3: TGTGCCAGCAGCTTTCGGGGGAGACTAGATACGCAGTATTTT. The chain carries TRBV7-2 and TRBJ2-3; possibly TRBD2 for D (6 bases). The CDR3 consists of 14 residues. Germline CDR1 and CDR2: SGHTA and FQGNSA. The ends were cut back, 3 bases at V and 5 bases at J, with 12 bases in the middle.

The V call is TRBV28, the J call TRBJ2-1, with D possibly matching TRBD2 (6 bases). Trimming took off 6 bases at V and 2 bases at J, with 14 bases between the two ends. This CDR3 has 15 residues. Germline V gene data show CDR1 as MDHEN and CDR2 as SYDVKM. DNA of the CDR3: TGTGCCAGCAGGCCAACCGGGGGAACCTACAATGAGCAGTTCTTC. Translation: CASRPTGGTYNEQFF.

The V call is TRBV11-2, the J call TRBJ2-7, with D perhaps TRBD1 (6 bases). The V gene's germline CDR1 is SGHAT and CDR2 FQNNGV. V was pared by 0 bases and J by 3 bases, with 18 bases between. CDR3 size: 17 residues. The CDR3 region has the DNA TGTGCCAGCAGCTTAGATCTGTGGGGGCGCGAGAGCTACGAGCAGTACTTC. It yields the protein CASSLDLWGRESYEQYF.

V is TRBV30 and J is TRBJ2-3; perhaps TRBD1 as D (5 bases). V was shortened by 5 bases and J by 5 bases, with 8 bases between the two germline ends. Germline V gives CDR1 GTSNPN, CDR2 SVGIG (reference sequence). The CDR3 contains 11 residues. The CDR3 spells CAWGALDTQYF. The CDR3 DNA is TGTGCCTGGGGGGCCCTAGATACGCAGTATTTT.

The rearrangement joins TRBV4-1 to TRBJ1-1; maybe TRBD1 (6 bases). The V end was cut by 1 base, the J end by 0 bases, with 12 bases between. The germline CDR1 and CDR2 sequences are MGHRA and YSYEKL. The CDR3 has 16 amino acids. CDR3 amino acids: CASSQGGLGMNTEAFF. Written as DNA, the CDR3 is TGCGCCAGCAGCCAAGGGGGGCTAGGGATGAACACTGAAGCTTTCTTT.

This clone showed up just a few times. The chain uses TRBV7-9 and TRBJ1-1; tentatively, D is TRBD1 (5 bases). V lost 1 base, J lost 2 bases, and 17 bases lay in between. This CDR3 has 17 residues. Germline values: CDR1 SEHNR, CDR2 FQNEAQ (reference sequence). CDR3 sequence reads: CASSLDRWGMSNTEAFF. The DNA for the CDR3 is TGTGCCAGCAGCTTAGATCGCTGGGGCATGTCCAACACTGAAGCTTTCTTT.

The rearrangement joins TRBV12-3 or TRBV12-4 to TRBJ1-5; D may be TRBD1 (5 bases). The CDR3 length is 13 residues. Deletions cut 6 bases from V and 3 bases from J, with 9 bases between. The CDR3 DNA follows: TGTGCCAGCAGGCAGGGCCACAATCAGCCCCAGCATTTT. Encoded protein: CASRQGHNQPQHF.

The chain links TRBV7-9 to TRBJ2-1, with 13 bases fitting TRBD2. The V gene's germline CDR1 is SEHNR and CDR2 FQNEAQ (reference sequence). J gave up 10 bases and V 3 bases, and 6 bases lay outside the gene matches. The CDR3 consists of 15 residues. The CDR3 spells CASSLTSGGQWEQFF. CDR3 DNA: TGTGCCAGCAGCTTGACTAGCGGGGGGCAATGGGAGCAGTTCTTC.